These 30 T cell receptor beta chains originate from one sample sequenced in a study of shared clonotypes between healthy human individuals (dated by TCRdb to 2019 to 2021). The library relied on the immunoSEQ multiplex PCR assay. This is the immuneACCESS table as TCRdb keeps it, with only in-frame sequences that have V and J called. A part of the clones is gone; compared with another copy, unresolved V genes explain less than half, and the rest is unexplained. The sample data list roughly 1,500,000 clones, and about 98% of these were observed just once. The ten largest clonotypes hold about 0.42% of the sample. Sequencing used naive CD4+ T cells sorted from blood. In the paper's terms, the cell subset or site label means: CD45RA+ positively selected. The receptors derive from a man aged 30 to 39 in good health.

This chain links TRBV30 with TRBJ1-1; D remains unclear. CDR1 is GTSNPN, CDR2 SVGIG, per germline (reference sequence). The CDR3 has 14 amino acids. Trimming removed 4 bases from V and 4 bases from J, with 16 bases in between. In DNA, the CDR3 is TGTGCCTGGAAATCCGGACGTGAGAGCACTGAAGCTTTCTTT. It specifies CAWKSGRESTEAFF.

The CDR3 loop reads CASSVPGQSYEQYF. For the CDR3, the DNA is TGTGCCAGCAGTGTCCCCGGACAGAGCTACGAGCAGTACTTC. The V call is TRBV28, the J call TRBJ2-7; TRBD1 is a possible D gene (6 bases). The length of the CDR3 is 14 residues. V lost 5 bases, J lost 3 bases, and 14 bases lay in between. Germline lookup yields CDR1 MDHEN and CDR2 SYDVKM.

The V call is TRBV7-9, the J call TRBJ2-7, with D possibly matching TRBD2 (6 bases). Germline V gives CDR1 SEHNR, CDR2 FQNEAQ (reference sequence). The CDR3 extends over 14 amino acids. V lost 1 base and J lost 7, with 14 bases in between. The CDR3 spells CASSLVGGRGEQYF. The CDR3 DNA sequence: TGTGCCAGCAGCTTAGTTGGAGGGCGGGGAGAGCAGTACTTC.

V gene TRBV7-8 combines with J gene TRBJ1-4; the D is unclear. The germline V and J ends were trimmed by 5 bases and 6 bases, with 10 bases remaining between them. Germline V gene data show CDR1 as SGHVS and CDR2 as FQNEAQ. The length of the CDR3 is 13 residues. Here the CDR3 DNA reads TGTGCCAGCAGCCCGAGACGGGATGAAAAACTGTTTTTT. Protein product: CASSPRRDEKLFF.

The chain couples TRBV5-4 to TRBJ2-1; D might be TRBD1 or TRBD2, each matching 7 bases. Trimming pared 4 bases from V and 5 bases from J, leaving 16 bases between. Germline lookup yields CDR1 SGHNT and CDR2 YYREEE (reference sequence). CDR3 length equals 15 residues. The CDR3 region has the DNA TGTGCCAGCAGCATCCAGGGGGGGCTCAACAATGAGCAGTTCTTC. Amino acid sequence: CASSIQGGLNNEQFF. Based on the CDR3 plus reference TRBV5-4 and TRBJ2-1, the full variable domain is ETGVTQSPTHLIKTRGQQVTLRCSSQSGHNTVSWYQQALGQGPQFIFQYYREEENGRGNFPPRFSGLQFPNYSSELNVNALELDDSALYLCASSIQGGLNNEQFFGPGTRLTVL.

This chain connects TRBV10-2 to TRBJ2-1, with TRBD2 matching over 12 bases. The V gene end was trimmed by 6 bases and the J gene end by 6 bases; junction bases not matched to a gene: 6. The V gene's germline CDR1 is WSHSY and CDR2 SAAADI. The CDR3 consists of 15 residues. CDR3 residues: CASRPSSGRGNEQFF. The CDR3 DNA sequence: TGCGCCAGCAGGCCGTCTAGCGGGAGGGGCAATGAGCAGTTCTTC.

Of note for this clone: At the DNA level, this CDR3 is encoded by other sequences in the same sample as well. This sequence joins TRBV5-1 and TRBJ2-1; D is unresolved. CDR3 length equals 14 residues. Trimming took 2 bases from V and 2 from J, leaving 8 bases between them. CDR1 and CDR2 from the germline V gene are SGHRS and YFSETQ. CDR3 in amino acids: CASSLATTYNEQFF. CDR3 sequence (DNA): TGCGCCAGCAGCTTAGCGACCACCTACAATGAGCAGTTCTTC.

The rearrangement links TRBV5-4 to TRBJ2-1; TRBD2 matches at 12 bases. CDR3 length: 16 residues. With 4 bases clipped from V and 4 bases from J, the junction kept 6 bases outside the gene matches. Looked up from germline, CDR1 is SGHNT and CDR2 is YYREEE (reference sequence). The CDR3 coding sequence is TGTGCCAGCAGCGGGTTGACTAGCGGGAGATACAATGAGCAGTTCTTC. It is translated as CASSGLTSGRYNEQFF. The whole variable domain, filled in from reference TRBV5-4 and TRBJ2-1, reads ETGVTQSPTHLIKTRGQQVTLRCSSQSGHNTVSWYQQALGQGPQFIFQYYREEENGRGNFPPRFSGLQFPNYSSELNVNALELDDSALYLCASSGLTSGRYNEQFFGPGTRLTVL.

The rearrangement links TRBV30 to TRBJ2-1; D may correspond to TRBD1 or TRBD2 (6 bases each). Trimming pared 3 bases from V and 0 bases from J, leaving 18 bases between. The CDR3 runs to 17 residues. Germline CDR1 is GTSNPN and CDR2 is SVGIG (reference sequence). The CDR3 region has the DNA TGTGCCTGGAGGGGGGGCGTGAGAGGGAGCTCCTACAATGAGCAGTTCTTC. Translation: CAWRGGVRGSSYNEQFF. The full variable domain, with the rest looked up from reference TRBV30 and TRBJ2-1, is SQTIHQWPATLVQPVGSPLSLECTVEGTSNPNLYWYRQAAGRGLQLLFYSVGIGQISSEVPQNLSASRPQDRQFILSSKKLLLSDSGFYLCAWRGGVRGSSYNEQFFGPGTRLTVL.

CDR3 in DNA: TGTGCCAGCAGCCAAGTTGACAGTTGGACTGAAGCTTTCTTT. It translates to CASSQVDSWTEAFF. This chain uses TRBV14 with TRBJ1-1, with a tentative D call TRBD1 (5 bases). CDR3 length: 14 amino acids. Germline V lookup: CDR1 SGHDN, CDR2 FVKESK. V dropped 1 base and J dropped 5 bases, with 11 bases sitting between them.

On this clone: At the DNA level, this CDR3 is encoded by other sequences in the same sample as well. The chain couples TRBV7-8 to TRBJ1-1, with D possibly TRBD1 on 6 matching bases. Trimming took off 2 bases at V and 4 bases at J, with 8 bases between the two ends. The CDR3 loop spans 13 amino acids. The V gene's germline CDR1 is SGHVS and CDR2 FQNEAQ. The CDR3 DNA follows: TGTGCCAGCAGCTTATCCAGGGGCACTGAAGCTTTCTTT. It is translated as CASSLSRGTEAFF.

The V and J genes are TRBV7-2 and TRBJ2-7, with 10 bases matching TRBD2. Trimming removed 5 bases from V and 2 bases from J; junction bases left unmatched: 6. The germline gives CDR1 SGHTA, CDR2 FQGNSA. The CDR3 spans 15 residues. CDR3: CASSAASGRTYEQYF. The DNA for the CDR3 is TGTGCCAGCAGCGCCGCTAGCGGGAGAACCTACGAGCAGTACTTC.

As for this clone: In the same sample, other DNA sequences code for this CDR3. This chain joins TRBV6-5 and TRBJ1-1; no clear D. This CDR3 comprises 14 residues. Per the germline V gene, CDR1 is MNHEY and CDR2 is SVGAGI. Between the trimmed V and J ends, which lost 0 bases and 5 bases, there was a span of 10 bases. The CDR3 coding sequence is TGTGCCAGCAGTTACTCAAGTCTTGGGACTGAAGCTTTCTTT. This encodes CASSYSSLGTEAFF.

This chain connects TRBV28 to TRBJ2-7; D tentatively fits TRBD1 or TRBD2 (5 bases each). Germline V gives CDR1 MDHEN, CDR2 SYDVKM. Deletions cut 2 bases from V and 4 bases from J, with 15 bases between. The CDR3 runs to 15 residues. CDR3 amino acids: CASSLPLGDWYEQYF. In nucleotides, the CDR3 is TGTGCCAGCAGTTTACCCTTGGGGGATTGGTACGAGCAGTACTTC.

Of note for this clone: Other nucleotide sequences from this sample produce the same CDR3. The rearrangement joins TRBV7-2 to TRBJ2-7; a weak D match, TRBD2 (6 bases). Trimming removed 3 bases at V and 2 bases at J, with 14 bases between. Looked up from germline, CDR1 is SGHTA and CDR2 is FQGNSA. The length of the CDR3 is 15 residues. DNA of the CDR3: TGTGCCAGCAGCTTGGCGGGGCGAGGAACCTACGAGCAGTACTTC. Translating gives CASSLAGRGTYEQYF.

In its sample, this clone was seen once. The chain combines TRBV5-1 with TRBJ2-7; no reliable D call. V was cut by 2 bases and J by 6 bases, with 6 bases left in between. Per germline, CDR1 SGHRS and CDR2 YFSETQ. The CDR3 covers 11 residues. CDR3 loop: CASSFHREQYF. The CDR3 DNA sequence: TGCGCCAGCAGCTTCCATCGCGAGCAGTACTTC.

This chain links TRBV25-1 with TRBJ2-7; 8 nucleotides line up with TRBD1. Germline assignment: CDR1 MGHDK and CDR2 SYGVNS. This CDR3 has 13 residues. Unmatched junction bases numbered 2, after V lost 5 bases and J lost 2 bases. CDR3 region: CASSPTGAYEQYF. Here the CDR3 DNA reads TGTGCCAGCAGTCCGACAGGGGCCTACGAGCAGTACTTC.

This clone was seen a few times. This sample includes further DNA sequences coding for the same CDR3. This chain connects TRBV5-1 to TRBJ2-1, with D unclear. Trimming left V 0 bases short and J 3 bases short, with 4 bases between. The CDR3 totals 13 residues. The germline gives CDR1 SGHRS, CDR2 YFSETQ. The CDR3 DNA reads as TGCGCCAGCAGCTTGGACAACTACAATGAGCAGTTCTTC. It specifies CASSLDNYNEQFF.

The V call is TRBV5-6, the J call TRBJ2-7; no definite D call. CDR3 length: 12 residues. The germline V gene encodes CDR1 SGHDT and CDR2 YYEEEE. Trimming cost V 3 bases and J 3 bases, with 7 bases left between them. The CDR3 DNA sequence: TGTGCCAGCAGCTCCGGAAACTACGAGCAGTACTTC. It is translated as CASSSGNYEQYF. The full variable domain, in which reference TRBV5-6 and TRBJ2-7 provide the parts outside the CDR3, is DAGVTQSPTHLIKTRGQQVTLRCSPKSGHDTVSWYQQALGQGPQFIFQYYEEEERQRGNFPDRFSGHQFPNYSSELNVNALLLGDSALYLCASSSGNYEQYFGPGTRLTVT.

The genes are TRBV5-1 and TRBJ2-7, with TRBD1 identical over 8 bases. V shed 2 bases and J 0 bases; nucleotides not matched to a gene: 4. The CDR3 spans 15 residues. Germline lookup yields CDR1 SGHRS and CDR2 YFSETQ. As DNA, the CDR3 is TGCGCCAGCAGCTTTCTAACAGGGGGCTCCTACGAGCAGTACTTC. It codes for CASSFLTGGSYEQYF.

The V call is TRBV29-1, the J call TRBJ2-3; D is tentatively TRBD1 or TRBD2 (7 bases each). The CDR3 sequence is 12 residues long. V shed 7 bases and J shed 6 bases, with 14 bases lying between them. From germline, CDR1 is SQVTM and CDR2 ANQGSEA. DNA of the CDR3: TGCAGCGATCGACAGGGAGGGGATACGCAGTATTTT. Its translation is CSDRQGGDTQYF.

In this sample, this clone turned up once. The V and J genes are TRBV5-8 and TRBJ2-7, with D uncertain. Germline CDR1 and CDR2: SGHTS and YDEGEE. CDR3 size: 14 residues. Trimming took 0 bases from V and 2 from J, leaving 9 bases between them. CDR3 DNA sequence: TGTGCCAGCAGCTTGGTCTCCTTTCCCTACGAGCAGTACTTC. Its translation: CASSLVSFPYEQYF.

This rearrangement joins TRBV5-1 to TRBJ1-1, with D hard to call. Between the trimmed V and J ends, which lost 5 bases and 0 bases, there was a span of 26 bases. The CDR3 has 19 residues. Germline CDR1 SGHRS, CDR2 YFSETQ. DNA of the CDR3: TGCGCCAGCAGGGTCGGTTGGACGTTGGGGAGACCAATGAACACTGAAGCTTTCTTT. Translation: CASRVGWTLGRPMNTEAFF. The variable domain in full, completed from reference TRBV5-1 and TRBJ1-1, reads KAGVTQTPRYLIKTRGQQVTLSCSPISGHRSVSWYQQTPGQGLQFLFEYFSETQRNKGNFPGRFSGRQFSNSRSEMNVSTLELGDSALYLCASRVGWTLGRPMNTEAFFGQGTRLTVV.

The chain carries TRBV19 and TRBJ1-1; D gene uncertain. Between the trimmed V and J ends, which lost 7 bases and 2 bases, there was a span of 14 bases. The CDR3 runs to 14 residues. Looked up from germline, CDR1 is LNHDA and CDR2 is SQIVND (reference sequence). The CDR3 DNA is TGTGCCAGTAAAGGCGGGCGGAGTAACACTGAAGCTTTCTTT. Protein product: CASKGGRSNTEAFF.

The chain carries TRBV9 and TRBJ1-1; D not resolved. The CDR3 consists of 15 residues. V gave up 4 bases and J gave up 3 bases, with 16 bases separating them. Germline lookup yields CDR1 SGDLS and CDR2 YYNGEE. CDR3 in amino acids: CASSPAARSDTEAFF. Written as DNA, the CDR3 is TGTGCCAGCAGCCCAGCTGCCAGGAGTGACACTGAAGCTTTCTTT.

CDR3 nucleotide sequence: TGTGCCAGCAGTTTATCCGAGGCCCGTAACTCCTACAATGAGCAGTTCTTC. Amino acids: CASSLSEARNSYNEQFF. The rearrangement joins TRBV27 to TRBJ2-1; D remains unclear. Trimming removed 0 bases at V and 0 bases at J, with 12 bases between. This CDR3 has 17 residues. Germline V gene data show CDR1 as MNHEY and CDR2 as SMNVEV (reference sequence).

This clone is a singleton in its sample. The genes are TRBV7-8 and TRBJ2-7; D is ambiguous. V was trimmed by 1 base and J by 3 bases, leaving 10 bases between them. The CDR3 covers 14 residues. Germline assignment: CDR1 SGHVS and CDR2 FQNEAQ. The chain's CDR3 is CASSLEGGNYEQYF. CDR3 sequence (DNA): TGTGCCAGCAGCTTAGAAGGCGGTAACTACGAGCAGTACTTC.

The V and J genes are TRBV27 and TRBJ2-7; no reliable D call. The ends were cut back, 5 bases at V and 0 bases at J, with 11 bases in the middle. Germline V gene data show CDR1 as MNHEY and CDR2 as SMNVEV (reference sequence). The CDR3 spans 14 residues. The DNA of the CDR3 is TGTGCCAGCAGTCCCCAAACGAGCTCCTACGAGCAGTACTTC. The encoded protein is CASSPQTSSYEQYF.

The chain combines TRBV27 with TRBJ1-5; the match to TRBD1 covers 8 bases. The V gene's germline CDR1 is MNHEY and CDR2 SMNVEV (reference sequence). CDR3 size: 15 residues. J was trimmed by 5 bases and V by 7 bases; bases with no gene match: 10. The CDR3 nucleotides read TGTGCCAGCAAGAAAGAGGGACAGGCTTATCAGCCCCAGCATTTT. It yields the protein CASKKEGQAYQPQHF.

The V call is TRBV6-5, the J call TRBJ2-1; D is uncertain. This CDR3 has 13 residues. Trimming stripped 4 bases from V and 5 bases from J, with 9 bases between. In germline, CDR1 is MNHEY, CDR2 SVGAGI. In DNA form, the CDR3 reads TGTGCCAGCAGTTCACTCGGCAACAATGAGCAGTTCTTC. This translates into CASSSLGNNEQFF.